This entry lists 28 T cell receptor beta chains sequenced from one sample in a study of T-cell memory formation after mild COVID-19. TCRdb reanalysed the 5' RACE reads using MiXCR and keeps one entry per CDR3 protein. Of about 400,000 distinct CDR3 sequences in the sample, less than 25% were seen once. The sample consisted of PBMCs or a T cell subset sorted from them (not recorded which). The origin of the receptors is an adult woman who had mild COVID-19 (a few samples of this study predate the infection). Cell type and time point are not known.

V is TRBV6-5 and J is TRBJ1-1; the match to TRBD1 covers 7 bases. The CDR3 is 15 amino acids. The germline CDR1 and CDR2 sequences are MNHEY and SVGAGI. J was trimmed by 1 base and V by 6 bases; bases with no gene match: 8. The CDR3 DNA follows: TGTGCCAGCAGCCCGGACAGGTCACAGAACACTGAAGCTTTCTTT. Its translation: CASSPDRSQNTEAFF.

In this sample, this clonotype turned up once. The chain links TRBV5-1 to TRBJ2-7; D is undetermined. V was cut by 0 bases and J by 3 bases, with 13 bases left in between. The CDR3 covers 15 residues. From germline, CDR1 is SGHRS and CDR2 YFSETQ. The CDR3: CASSLDGPRGYEQYF. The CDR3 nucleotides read TGCGCCAGCAGCTTGGACGGTCCCCGCGGCTACGAGCAGTACTTC.

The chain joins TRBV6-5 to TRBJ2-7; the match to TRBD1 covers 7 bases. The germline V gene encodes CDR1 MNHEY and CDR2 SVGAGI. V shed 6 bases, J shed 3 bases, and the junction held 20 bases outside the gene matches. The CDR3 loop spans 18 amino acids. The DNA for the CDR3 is TGTGCCAGCAGCTCCCGCGCCGGGACAGTAGGTACCATCTACGAGCAGTACTTC. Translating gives CASSSRAGTVGTIYEQYF.

The CDR3 loop reads CASRSRGPVLTEAFF. The CDR3 DNA is TGTGCCAGCAGGTCCAGGGGGCCAGTGTTAACTGAAGCTTTCTTT. The chain is built from TRBV3-1 and TRBJ1-1; 8 bases align to TRBD1. Germline V gives CDR1 LGHDT, CDR2 YNNKEL (reference sequence). The J segment lost 5 bases and the V segment lost 6 bases, leaving 11 bases of the junction unmatched. The CDR3 runs 15 residues.

The CDR3 sequence is CSASGSYEQYF. The CDR3 DNA reads as TGCAGTGCTAGTGGCAGCTACGAGCAGTACTTC. The chain has TRBV20-1 and TRBJ2-7; D is unclear. The germline V gene has CDR1 DFQATT and CDR2 SNEGSKA (reference sequence). The ends were cut back, 3 bases at V and 3 bases at J, with 6 bases in the middle. There are 11 residues in the CDR3.

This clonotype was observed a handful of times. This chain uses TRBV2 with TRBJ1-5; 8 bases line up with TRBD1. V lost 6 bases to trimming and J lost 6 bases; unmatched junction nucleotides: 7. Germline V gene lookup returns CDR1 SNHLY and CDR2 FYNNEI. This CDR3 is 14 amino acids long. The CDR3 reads CASRDRVDGQPQHF. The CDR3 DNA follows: TGTGCCAGCAGGGACAGGGTTGATGGTCAGCCCCAGCATTTT.

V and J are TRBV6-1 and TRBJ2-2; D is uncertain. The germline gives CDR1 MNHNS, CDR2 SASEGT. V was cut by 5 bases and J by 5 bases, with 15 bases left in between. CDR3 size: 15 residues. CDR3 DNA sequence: TGTGCCAGCAGTTACGGCCTACTGGTTACCGGGGAGCTGTTTTTT. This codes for CASSYGLLVTGELFF.

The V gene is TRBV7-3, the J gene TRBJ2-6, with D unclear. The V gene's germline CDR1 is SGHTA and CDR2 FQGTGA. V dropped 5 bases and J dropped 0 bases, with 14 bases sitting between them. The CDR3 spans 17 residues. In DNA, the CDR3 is TGTGCCAGCAGCGTACAGACACTGAACTCTGGGGCCAACGTCCTGACTTTC. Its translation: CASSVQTLNSGANVLTF.

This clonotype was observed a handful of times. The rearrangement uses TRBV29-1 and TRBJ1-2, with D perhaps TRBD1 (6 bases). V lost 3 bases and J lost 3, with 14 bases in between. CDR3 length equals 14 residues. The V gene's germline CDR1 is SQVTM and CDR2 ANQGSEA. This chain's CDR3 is CSVEDSGQHYGYTF. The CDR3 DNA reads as TGCAGCGTTGAGGACTCCGGACAGCACTATGGCTACACCTTC.

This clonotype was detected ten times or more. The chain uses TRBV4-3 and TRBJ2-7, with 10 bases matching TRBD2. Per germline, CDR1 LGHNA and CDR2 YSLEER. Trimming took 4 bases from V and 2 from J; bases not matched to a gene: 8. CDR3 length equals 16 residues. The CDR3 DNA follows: TGCGCCAGCAGCCTCGGGCTAGCGGGGGAGACCTACGAGCAGTACTTC. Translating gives CASSLGLAGETYEQYF.

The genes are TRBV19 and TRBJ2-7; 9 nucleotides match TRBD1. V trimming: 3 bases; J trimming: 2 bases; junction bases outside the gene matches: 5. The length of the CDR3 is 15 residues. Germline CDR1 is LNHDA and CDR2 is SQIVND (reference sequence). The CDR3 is CASSIGTGPTYEQYF. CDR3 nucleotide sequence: TGTGCCAGTAGTATCGGGACAGGGCCAACCTACGAGCAGTACTTC.

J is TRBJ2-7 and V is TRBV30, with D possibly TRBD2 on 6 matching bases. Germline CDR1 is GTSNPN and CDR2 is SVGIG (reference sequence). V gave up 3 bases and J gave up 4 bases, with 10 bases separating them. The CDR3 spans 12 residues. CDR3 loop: CAWRDYVYEQYF. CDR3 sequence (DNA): TGTGCCTGGAGGGACTACGTATACGAGCAGTACTTC.

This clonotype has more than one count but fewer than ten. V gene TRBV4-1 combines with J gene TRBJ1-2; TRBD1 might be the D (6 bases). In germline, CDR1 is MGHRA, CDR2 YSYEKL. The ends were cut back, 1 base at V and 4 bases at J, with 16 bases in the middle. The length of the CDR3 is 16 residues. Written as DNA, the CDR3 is TGCGCCAGCAGCCAAGTTAAGCCAGGGGACGGCTATGGCTACACCTTC. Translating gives CASSQVKPGDGYGYTF.

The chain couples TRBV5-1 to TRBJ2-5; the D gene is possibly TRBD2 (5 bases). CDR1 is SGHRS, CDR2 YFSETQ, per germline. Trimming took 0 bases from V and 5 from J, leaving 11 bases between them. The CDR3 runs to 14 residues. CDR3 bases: TGCGCCAGCAGCTTGGTAGTAAGGGAGGAGACCCAGTACTTC. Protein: CASSLVVREETQYF.

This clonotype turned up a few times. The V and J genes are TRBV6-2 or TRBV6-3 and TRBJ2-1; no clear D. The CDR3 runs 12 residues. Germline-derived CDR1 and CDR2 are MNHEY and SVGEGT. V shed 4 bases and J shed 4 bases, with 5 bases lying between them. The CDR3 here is CASSWDYNEQFF. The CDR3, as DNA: TGTGCCAGCAGTTGGGATTACAATGAGCAGTTCTTC.

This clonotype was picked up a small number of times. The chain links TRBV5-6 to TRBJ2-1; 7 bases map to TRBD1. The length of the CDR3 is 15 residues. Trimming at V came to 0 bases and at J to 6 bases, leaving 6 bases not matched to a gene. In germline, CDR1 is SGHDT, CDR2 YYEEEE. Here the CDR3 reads CASSLETGYGNEQFF. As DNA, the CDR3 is TGTGCCAGCAGCTTGGAGACAGGGTACGGCAATGAGCAGTTCTTC.

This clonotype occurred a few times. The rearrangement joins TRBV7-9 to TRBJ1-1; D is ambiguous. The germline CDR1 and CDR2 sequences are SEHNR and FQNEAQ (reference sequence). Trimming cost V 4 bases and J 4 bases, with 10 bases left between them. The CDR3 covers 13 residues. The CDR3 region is CASSSRTSTEAFF. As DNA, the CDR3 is TGTGCCAGCAGCTCGAGGACGTCCACTGAAGCTTTCTTT.

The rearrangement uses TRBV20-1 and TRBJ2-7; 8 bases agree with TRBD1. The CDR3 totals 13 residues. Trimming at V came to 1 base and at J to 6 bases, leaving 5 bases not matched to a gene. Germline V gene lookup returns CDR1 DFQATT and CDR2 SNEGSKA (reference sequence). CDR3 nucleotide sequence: TGCAGTGCTAGAGGGACAGGGAATGGCGAGCAGTACTTC. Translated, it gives CSARGTGNGEQYF.

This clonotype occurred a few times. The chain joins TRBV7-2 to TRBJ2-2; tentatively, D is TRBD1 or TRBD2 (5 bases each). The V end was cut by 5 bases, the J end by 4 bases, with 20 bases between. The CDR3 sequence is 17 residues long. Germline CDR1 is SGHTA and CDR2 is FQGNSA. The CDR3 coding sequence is TGTGCCAGCAGCCCGAAGGTGGGGGTCGCGGGCACCGGGGAGCTGTTTTTT. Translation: CASSPKVGVAGTGELFF.

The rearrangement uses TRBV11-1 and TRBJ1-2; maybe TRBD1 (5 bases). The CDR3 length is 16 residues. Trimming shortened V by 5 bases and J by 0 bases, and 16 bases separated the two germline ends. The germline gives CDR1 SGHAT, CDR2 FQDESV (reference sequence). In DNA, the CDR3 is TGTGCCAGCAGCGAAGATGGACACGCGGCTAACTATGGCTACACCTTC. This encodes CASSEDGHAANYGYTF.

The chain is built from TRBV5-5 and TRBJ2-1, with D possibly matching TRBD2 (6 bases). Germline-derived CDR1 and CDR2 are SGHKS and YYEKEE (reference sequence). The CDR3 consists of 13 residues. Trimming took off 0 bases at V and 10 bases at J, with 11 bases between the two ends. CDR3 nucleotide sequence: TGTGCCAGCAGCTTGGCCCGGGAGAAGGAGCAGTTCTTC. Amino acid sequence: CASSLAREKEQFF.

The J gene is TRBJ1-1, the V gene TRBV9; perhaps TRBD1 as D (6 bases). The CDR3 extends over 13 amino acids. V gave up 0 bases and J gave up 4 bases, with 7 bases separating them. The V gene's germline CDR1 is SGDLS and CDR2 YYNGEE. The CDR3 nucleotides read TGTGCCAGCAGCGTAGAAGGGGGCACTGAAGCTTTCTTT. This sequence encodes CASSVEGGTEAFF.

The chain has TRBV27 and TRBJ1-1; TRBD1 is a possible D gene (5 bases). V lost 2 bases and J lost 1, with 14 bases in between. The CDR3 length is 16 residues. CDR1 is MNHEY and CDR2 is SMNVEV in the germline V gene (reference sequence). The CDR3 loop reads CASSLRLGRGNTEAFF. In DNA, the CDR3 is TGTGCCAGCAGTTTACGACTCGGGAGGGGGAACACTGAAGCTTTCTTT.

CDR3 loop: CASSIVGLGGEQYF. The CDR3 DNA follows: TGTGCCAGTAGTATAGTCGGGCTGGGCGGGGAGCAGTACTTC. This chain links TRBV19 with TRBJ2-7; D may be TRBD2 (5 bases). Germline V gene sequence: CDR1 LNHDA, CDR2 SQIVND (reference sequence). Trimming took 1 base from V and 7 from J, leaving 14 bases between them. This CDR3 region has 14 residues.

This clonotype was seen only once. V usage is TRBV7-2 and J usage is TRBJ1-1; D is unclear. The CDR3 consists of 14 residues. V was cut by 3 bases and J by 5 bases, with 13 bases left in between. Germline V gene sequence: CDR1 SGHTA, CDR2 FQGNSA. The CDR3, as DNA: TGTGCCAGCAGCTTCCCGGGTGGGTCGACTGAAGCTTTCTTT. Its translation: CASSFPGGSTEAFF.

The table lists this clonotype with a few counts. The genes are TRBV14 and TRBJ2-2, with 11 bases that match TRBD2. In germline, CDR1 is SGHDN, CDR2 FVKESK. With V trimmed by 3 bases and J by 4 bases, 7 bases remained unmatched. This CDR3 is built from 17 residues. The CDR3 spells CASSQLSGLAVTGELFF. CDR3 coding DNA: TGTGCCAGCAGCCAGCTATCGGGACTAGCGGTCACCGGGGAGCTGTTTTTT.

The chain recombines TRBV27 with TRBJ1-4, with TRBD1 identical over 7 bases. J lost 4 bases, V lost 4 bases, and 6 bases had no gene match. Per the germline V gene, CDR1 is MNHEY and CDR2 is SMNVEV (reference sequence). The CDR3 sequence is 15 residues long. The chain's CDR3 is CASSSLGQINEKLFF. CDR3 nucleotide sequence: TGTGCCAGCAGTTCACTGGGACAGATTAATGAAAAACTGTTTTTT.

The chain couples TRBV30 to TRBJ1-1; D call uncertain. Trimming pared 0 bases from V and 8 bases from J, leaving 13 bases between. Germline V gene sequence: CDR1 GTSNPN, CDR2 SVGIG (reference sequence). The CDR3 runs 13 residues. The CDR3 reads CAWSVLETPEAFF. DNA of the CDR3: TGTGCCTGGAGTGTACTGGAGACACCCGAAGCTTTCTTT.